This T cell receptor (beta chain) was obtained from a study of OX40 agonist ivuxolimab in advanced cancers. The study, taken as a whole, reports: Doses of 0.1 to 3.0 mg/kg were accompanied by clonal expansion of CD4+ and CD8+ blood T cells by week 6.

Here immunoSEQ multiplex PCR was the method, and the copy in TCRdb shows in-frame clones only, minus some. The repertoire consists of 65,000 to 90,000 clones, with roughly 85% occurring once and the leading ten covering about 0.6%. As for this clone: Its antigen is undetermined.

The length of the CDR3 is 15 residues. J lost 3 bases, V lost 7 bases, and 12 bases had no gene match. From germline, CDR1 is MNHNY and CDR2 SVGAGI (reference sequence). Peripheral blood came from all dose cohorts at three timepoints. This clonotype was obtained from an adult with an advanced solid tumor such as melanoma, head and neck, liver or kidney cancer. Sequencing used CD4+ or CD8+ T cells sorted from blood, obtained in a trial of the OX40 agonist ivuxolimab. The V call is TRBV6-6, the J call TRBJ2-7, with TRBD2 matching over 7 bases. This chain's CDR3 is CASTSGGARIYEQYF. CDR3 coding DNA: TGTGCCAGCACCTCGGGGGGAGCGCGGATCTACGAGCAGTACTTC.